A selection of T cell receptor beta chains follows, all from one sample in a study of vaccination and CD4 T cells after COVID-19. TCRdb re-called the PCR reads through MiXCR, storing one row per CDR3 protein. The table has about 18,000 distinct CDR3 sequences, 62% seen once. The material was CD4+ T cells from blood, obtained before SARS-CoV-2 vaccination. These receptors all come from a human donor who had recovered from COVID-19. Both conserved end residues are trimmed from each CDR3. The order of the fields is V gene, J gene, CDR3 protein.

v_gene: TRBV20-1
j_gene: TRBJ2-5
CDR3aa: GPEYQETQY

v_gene: TRBV29-1
j_gene: TRBJ1-2
CDR3aa: SVRGATNYGYT

v_gene: TRBV10-3
j_gene: TRBJ2-3
CDR3aa: AFPGGDTQY

v_gene: TRBV7-3
j_gene: TRBJ2-2
CDR3aa: ASSLGVRGDTGELF

v_gene: TRBV7-2
j_gene: TRBJ2-2
CDR3aa: ASGHGRRGANTGELF

v_gene: TRBV19
j_gene: TRBJ2-1
CDR3aa: ASSEQGLRVYYNEQF

v_gene: TRBV20-1
j_gene: TRBJ2-7
CDR3aa: SARATTRSYEQY

v_gene: TRBV7-9
j_gene: TRBJ1-4
CDR3aa: ASSLGQDNEKLF

v_gene: TRBV19
j_gene: TRBJ1-2
CDR3aa: ASSTLGTGADGYT

v_gene: TRBV18
j_gene: TRBJ1-1
CDR3aa: ASSGTAMNTEAF

v_gene: TRBV7-2
j_gene: TRBJ2-5
CDR3aa: ASSFTAGGQETQY

v_gene: TRBV20-1
j_gene: TRBJ1-5
CDR3aa: SATSDLNQPQH

v_gene: TRBV6-1
j_gene: -
CDR3aa: ASSNSHEQY

v_gene: TRBV28
j_gene: TRBJ1-1
CDR3aa: ASRTAGGTGLGEAF

v_gene: TRBV6-1
j_gene: TRBJ1-1
CDR3aa: ASTVRVNTEAF

v_gene: TRBV5-1
j_gene: TRBJ1-2
CDR3aa: ASTRTVGDPNYGYT

v_gene: TRBV24-1
j_gene: TRBJ2-1
CDR3aa: ATSDSAGISYNEQF